Listed below are T cell receptor beta chains from one sample, sequenced in a study of STAT5B mutations in CD4+ large granular lymphocyte leukemia. Method: immunoSEQ multiplex PCR; TCRdb's copy keeps in-frame clones and lacks some. The table has 45,000 to 55,000 clones, about 70% seen once; the top ten hold 1.5%. Sequences were obtained from CD4+ T cells from blood buffy coats. The source is a human donor in good health. The conserved cysteine and the conserved F or W are not part of the CDR3 here.

>TRBJ2-7|TRBV28
ATLAGGPGEQY
>TRBJ1-1|TRBV6-5
ASGRVHAEAF
>TRBJ2-1|TRBV7-9
ASSLAKTDISYNEQF
>TRBJ2-4|TRBV2
ASSERGGGWDKNIQY
>TRBJ2-5|TRBV27
ASSPGLAASGTQY
>TRBJ1-2|TRBV19
ASSILRDIYGYT
>TRBJ1-1|TRBV2
ASEGAANTEAF
>TRBJ2-1|TRBV7-8
ASSHGTSDNEQF
>TRBJ2-7|TRBV4-2
ASSQDPGLAGALGSYEQY
>TRBJ1-4|TRBV6-1
ASSELRRGPNEKLF
>TRBJ1-4|TRBV10-3
AITWGANEKLF
>TRBJ2-2|TRBV6-1
ASRSDRAWELF
>TRBJ1-5|TRBV6-6
ASSYPTRPNQPQH
>TRBJ2-1|TRBV6-5
ASSYWGSGGVGEQF
>TRBJ1-4|TRBV18
ASSPYAVMTGTESTNEKLF
>TRBJ1-4|TRBV5-1
ASSLRTEGNEKLF
>TRBJ1-6|TRBV11-2
ASSLLAVGSPLH
>TRBJ2-5|TRBV7-2
ASSTDRQETQY
>TRBJ1-1|TRBV6-1
ASRWGQNTEAF
>TRBJ2-1|TRBV10-3
AIRDRVDEQF
>TRBJ1-1|TRBV5-1
ASSLALDRMNTEAF
>TRBJ1-4|TRBV7-9
ASSLDLRLEEKLF
>TRBJ2-1|TRBV2
ASSGSGGVYNEQF
>TRBJ2-7|TRBV5-1
ASSLQGSGGALEQY
>TRBJ2-2|TRBV9
ASSVAGGAGELF
>TRBJ1-5|TRBV4-2
ASSQFFWGLSNQPQH
>TRBJ1-2|TRBV7-8
ASSLRVRQIVGYGYT
>TRBJ1-1|TRBV5-4
ASSFTGNTEAF
>TRBJ2-1|TRBV27
ASSPAGAGGKQF
>TRBJ2-1|TRBV7-2
ASSPGPGGYNEQF
>TRBJ2-7|TRBV2
ASSTDSYEQY
>TRBJ1-1|TRBV9
ASSVDRNTEAF
>TRBJ1-1|TRBV6-6
ASSYSEGGGSEAF
>TRBJ1-6|TRBV5-5
ASSFDSNSPLH
>TRBJ2-1|TRBV7-2
ASSLAQRGDEQF
>TRBJ1-5|TRBV19
ASTPYSGIQPQH
>TRBJ2-3|TRBV6-5
ASSYGTTSTDTQY
>TRBJ1-5|TRBV5-1
ASSMTGGSNQPQH
>TRBJ2-1|TRBV9
ASSVGIAGFDNEQF
>TRBJ1-1|TRBV19
ASSINTWTEAF
>TRBJ1-2|TRBV7-9
ASSPRTDTNGYT
>TRBJ1-2|TRBV20-1
SAGEDVAYT
>TRBJ1-3|TRBV6-6
ASKDSGNTIY
>TRBJ1-3|TRBV6-5
ASSPGTVGNTIY
>TRBJ1-2|TRBV7-2
ASSLVGFKRDGYT
>TRBJ2-3|TRBV6-4
ASSEKGSYSTDTQY
>TRBJ2-1|TRBV25-1
ASSDTGGRYNEQF
>TRBJ2-5|TRBV5-6
ASSSAGPVLTQY
>TRBJ2-1|TRBV15
ATSINLAGDNEQF
>TRBJ2-2|TRBV9
ASSPSDSGRYTGELF
>TRBJ2-3|TRBV6-5
ASSGWQRGPDTQY
>TRBJ2-1|TRBV4-2
ASSQAMSSGRGEQF
>TRBJ2-7|TRBV11-2
ASSPRLAGGPRHPYEQY
>TRBJ2-4|TRBV19
ASSRGQENIQY
>TRBJ1-4|TRBV6-6
ASSYGDRGSNEKLF
>TRBJ1-6|TRBV19
ASSTGQGYNSPLH
>TRBJ2-3|TRBV4-1
ASSQGQPADTQY
>TRBJ1-4|TRBV5-1
ASSLGENEKLF
>TRBJ2-5|TRBV5-1
ASSLSGTLQETQY
>TRBJ1-1|TRBV6-5
ASSLGPNTEAF